The subject of this entry is one TCR beta chain. Antigen specificity is unknown. These data are taken from a study of blood T cells in healthy people across ages. Regarding the study as a whole: No one knew whether donors had CMV, which possibly confounded expanded clonotype changes. There were more naive CD4+ cells and higher diversity in long-lived donors than in aged donors.

The germline V gene has CDR1 ENHRY and CDR2 SYGVKD. Between the trimmed V and J ends, which lost 6 bases and 5 bases, there was a span of 10 bases. The CDR3 extends over 12 amino acids. A second roughly 7 to 11 cycle PCR used barcoded and J-beta primers. Each single sample gave us at least 3 million CDR3-containing paired-end reads. TCRdb processed the 5' RACE reads anew with MiXCR; each CDR3 protein has one entry. The repertoire includes 1.5 million or so distinct CDR3 sequences, about 43% of them detected once, and 7% to 9.5% sits in the top ten. Individuals who donated were healthy Caucasians from Russia aged about 6 to 90.

The sample comprised blood. The sequence was obtained from a woman under 30 in good health. The V and J genes are TRBV10-3 and TRBJ1-1; the D gene is possibly TRBD1 (5 bases). This chain's CDR3 is CAIRGRGTEAFF. The CDR3 DNA reads as TGTGCCATCAGGGGGAGGGGTACTGAAGCTTTCTTT.